Listed here are 9 T cell receptor beta chains from one sample, sequenced in a study of response to subunit inactivated influenza vaccine. TCRdb independently ran MiXCR on the RT-PCR reads; one entry per CDR3 protein. The sample contains 150,000 to 200,000 distinct CDR3 sequences, about 12% of which appear only once. This sample also appeared in a second study, on T cells expressing NK-cell markers. That paper states: With UMIs, 5'RACE template switching was used to make TCR beta cDNA.

This sample comprised CD8+ T cells sorted from PBMCs, obtained 12 days after vaccination. Receptors were obtained from a man between 45 and 60 years old who received an inactivated influenza vaccine.

This clonotype was recorded many times. The chain has TRBV27 and TRBJ1-1; 10 bases agree with TRBD1. Germline values: CDR1 MNHEY, CDR2 SMNVEV (reference sequence). With V trimmed by 5 bases and J by 5 bases, 8 bases remained unmatched. The CDR3 contains 15 residues. The CDR3 protein is CASSLRTGGWTEAFF. The CDR3 nucleotides read TGTGCCAGCAGTCTAAGGACAGGGGGATGGACTGAAGCTTTCTTT.

There are many counts of this clonotype. This chain uses TRBV20-1 with TRBJ2-7; D possibly matches TRBD1 or TRBD2 (5 bases each). V lost 1 base, J lost 3 bases, and 13 bases lay in between. This CDR3 has 14 residues. Germline V gives CDR1 DFQATT, CDR2 SNEGSKA (reference sequence). CDR3 nucleotide sequence: TGCAGTGCTAGAGTCCCCCCGGGGCTCTACGAGCAGTACTTC. Translating gives CSARVPPGLYEQYF.

The chain couples TRBV19 to TRBJ1-1; no clear D gene. The CDR3 is made up of 13 amino acids. V was cut by 2 bases and J by 0 bases, with 4 bases left in between. The V gene's germline CDR1 is LNHDA and CDR2 SQIVND (reference sequence). CDR3 bases: TGTGCCAGTAGTATAAATTTGAACACTGAAGCTTTCTTT. Translated, it gives CASSINLNTEAFF.

This clonotype was seen many times. The genes are TRBV11-2 and TRBJ2-1; D uncertain. V lost 1 base and J 0 bases, leaving 10 bases between the germline ends. Germline CDR1 is SGHAT and CDR2 is FQNNGV. The CDR3 has 16 residues. The CDR3 nucleotides read TGTGCCAGCAGCTTAGGCCCGAAGGCCTCCTACAATGAGCAGTTCTTC. Protein product: CASSLGPKASYNEQFF. The full variable domain, completed using reference TRBV11-2 and TRBJ2-1, is EAGVAQSPRYKIIEKRQSVAFWCNPISGHATLYWYQQILGQGPKLLIQFQNNGVVDDSQLPKDRFSAERLKGVDSTLKIQPAKLEDSAVYLCASSLGPKASYNEQFFGPGTRLTVL.

V is TRBV10-3 and J is TRBJ2-7; perhaps TRBD1 as D (6 bases). This CDR3 region has 14 residues. V dropped 6 bases and J dropped 2 bases, with 14 bases sitting between them. Germline-derived CDR1 and CDR2 are ENHRY and SYGVKD. CDR3 nucleotides: TGTGCCATCAGAGAAACAGGGTTACCCTACGAGCAGTACTTC. This translates into CAIRETGLPYEQYF.

This clonotype has at least ten counts. V and J are TRBV5-1 and TRBJ1-1, with D unclear. The germline V gene has CDR1 SGHRS and CDR2 YFSETQ. V lost 0 bases and J 1 base, leaving 4 bases between the germline ends. This CDR3 has 13 residues. Here the CDR3 reads CASSLEGNTEAFF. The CDR3 DNA follows: TGCGCCAGCAGCTTGGAGGGGAACACTGAAGCTTTCTTT. The full variable domain, with the rest looked up from reference TRBV5-1 and TRBJ1-1, is KAGVTQTPRYLIKTRGQQVTLSCSPISGHRSVSWYQQTPGQGLQFLFEYFSETQRNKGNFPGRFSGRQFSNSRSEMNVSTLELGDSALYLCASSLEGNTEAFFGQGTRLTVV.

V and J are TRBV19 and TRBJ2-2; tentatively, D is TRBD1 (6 bases). CDR1 is LNHDA and CDR2 is SQIVND in the germline V gene (reference sequence). The V end lost 8 bases, the J end lost 2 bases, and 12 bases lay between the germline ends. This CDR3 spans 14 amino acids. The CDR3 nucleotides are TGTGCCAGTCAGACCGGGACAAACACCGGGGAGCTGTTTTTT. Translation gives CASQTGTNTGELFF.

In this sample, this clonotype turned up a few times. V gene TRBV27 combines with J gene TRBJ1-2; maybe TRBD1 (6 bases). Germline V CDR1 and CDR2: MNHEY, SMNVEV (reference sequence). V lost 4 bases to trimming and J lost 1 base, with 7 bases between them. The CDR3 is 13 amino acids. The CDR3 DNA reads TGTGCCAGCAGTTACAGGGATAACTATGGCTACACCTTC. This encodes CASSYRDNYGYTF.

The chain couples TRBV28 to TRBJ1-5; D is uncertain. CDR1 is MDHEN and CDR2 is SYDVKM in the germline V gene. The CDR3 spans 15 residues. V lost 4 bases, J lost 5 bases, and 15 bases lay in between. This CDR3 reads CASSSLYRNDQPQHF. In DNA, the CDR3 is TGTGCCAGCAGTTCGCTCTACAGAAATGATCAGCCCCAGCATTTT.